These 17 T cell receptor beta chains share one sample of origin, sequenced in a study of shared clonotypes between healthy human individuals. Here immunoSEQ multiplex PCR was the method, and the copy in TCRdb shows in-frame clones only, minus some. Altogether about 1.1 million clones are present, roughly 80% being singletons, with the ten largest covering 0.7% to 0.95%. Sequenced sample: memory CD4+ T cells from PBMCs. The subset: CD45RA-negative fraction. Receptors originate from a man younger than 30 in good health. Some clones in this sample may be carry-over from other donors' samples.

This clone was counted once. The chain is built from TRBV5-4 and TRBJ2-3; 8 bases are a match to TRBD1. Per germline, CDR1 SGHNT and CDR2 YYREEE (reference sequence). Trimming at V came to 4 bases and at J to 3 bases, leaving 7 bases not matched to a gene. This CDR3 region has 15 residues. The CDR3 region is CASSKTGETTDTQYF. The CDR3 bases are TGTGCCAGCAGCAAGACAGGGGAAACAACAGATACGCAGTATTTT.

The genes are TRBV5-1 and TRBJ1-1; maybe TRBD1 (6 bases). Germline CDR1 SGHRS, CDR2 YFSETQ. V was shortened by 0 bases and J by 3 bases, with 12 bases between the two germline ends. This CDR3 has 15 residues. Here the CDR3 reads CASSLAPRGDTEAFF. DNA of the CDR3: TGCGCCAGCAGCTTGGCCCCAAGGGGGGACACTGAAGCTTTCTTT.

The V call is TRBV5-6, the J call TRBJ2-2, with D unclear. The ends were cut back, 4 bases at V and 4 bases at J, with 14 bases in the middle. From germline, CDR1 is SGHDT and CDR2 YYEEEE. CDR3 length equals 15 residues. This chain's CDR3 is CASSLGFRFTGELFF. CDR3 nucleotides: TGTGCCAGCAGCCTAGGTTTCCGTTTCACCGGGGAGCTGTTTTTT.

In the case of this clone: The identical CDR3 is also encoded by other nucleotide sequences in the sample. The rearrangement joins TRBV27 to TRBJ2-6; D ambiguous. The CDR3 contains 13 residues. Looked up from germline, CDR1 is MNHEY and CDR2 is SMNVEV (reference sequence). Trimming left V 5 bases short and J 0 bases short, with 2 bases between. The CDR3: CASSTSGANVLTF. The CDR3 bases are TGTGCCAGCAGTACCTCTGGGGCCAACGTCCTGACTTTC.

The CDR3 nucleotides read TGCGCCAGCAGCCCCGACTCGGGGCACACTGAAGCTTTCTTT. It codes for CASSPDSGHTEAFF. V usage is TRBV5-1 and J usage is TRBJ1-1, with D possibly TRBD1 on 5 matching bases. The CDR3 totals 14 residues. Trimming pared 4 bases from V and 3 bases from J, leaving 13 bases between. The V gene's germline CDR1 is SGHRS and CDR2 YFSETQ.

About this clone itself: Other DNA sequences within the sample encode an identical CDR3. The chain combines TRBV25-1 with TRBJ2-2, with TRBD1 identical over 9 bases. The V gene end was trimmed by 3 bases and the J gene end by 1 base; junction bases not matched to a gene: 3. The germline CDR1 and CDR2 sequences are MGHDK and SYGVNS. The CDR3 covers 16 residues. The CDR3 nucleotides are TGTGCCAGCAGTGATGCGGGACAGGGGAACACCGGGGAGCTGTTTTTT. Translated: CASSDAGQGNTGELFF. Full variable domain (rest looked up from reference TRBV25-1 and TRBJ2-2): EADIYQTPRYLVIGTGKKITLECSQTMGHDKMYWYQQDPGMELHLIHYSYGVNSTEKGDLSSESTVSRIRTEHFPLTLESARPSHTSQYLCASSDAGQGNTGELFFGEGSRLTVL.

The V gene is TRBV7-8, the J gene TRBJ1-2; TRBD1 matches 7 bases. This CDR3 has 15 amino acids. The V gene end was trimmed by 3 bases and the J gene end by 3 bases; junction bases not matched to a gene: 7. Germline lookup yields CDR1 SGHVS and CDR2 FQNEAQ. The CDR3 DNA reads TGTGCCAGCAGCTTGACAGGGAACCCTTACTATGGCTACACCTTC. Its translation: CASSLTGNPYYGYTF.

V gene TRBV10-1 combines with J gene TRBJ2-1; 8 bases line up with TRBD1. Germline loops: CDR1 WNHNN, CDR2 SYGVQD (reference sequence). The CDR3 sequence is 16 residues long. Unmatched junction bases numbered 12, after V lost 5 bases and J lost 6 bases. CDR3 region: CASSLSGTGDLNEQFF. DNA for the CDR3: TGCGCCAGCAGTTTATCCGGGACAGGTGACCTCAATGAGCAGTTCTTC.

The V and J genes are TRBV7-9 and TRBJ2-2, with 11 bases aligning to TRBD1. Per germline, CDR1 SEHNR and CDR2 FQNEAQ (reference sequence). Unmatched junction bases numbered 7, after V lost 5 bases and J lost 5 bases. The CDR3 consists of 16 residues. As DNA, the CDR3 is TGTGCCAGCAGCCCACCGGGACAGGGGGATACCGGGGAGCTGTTTTTT. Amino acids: CASSPPGQGDTGELFF.

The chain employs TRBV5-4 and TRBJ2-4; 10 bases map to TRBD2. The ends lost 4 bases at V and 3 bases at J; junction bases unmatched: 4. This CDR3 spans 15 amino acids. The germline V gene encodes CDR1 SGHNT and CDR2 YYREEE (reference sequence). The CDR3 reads CASSPSGSVKNIQYF. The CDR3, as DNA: TGTGCCAGCAGCCCTAGCGGGAGTGTCAAAAACATTCAGTACTTC.

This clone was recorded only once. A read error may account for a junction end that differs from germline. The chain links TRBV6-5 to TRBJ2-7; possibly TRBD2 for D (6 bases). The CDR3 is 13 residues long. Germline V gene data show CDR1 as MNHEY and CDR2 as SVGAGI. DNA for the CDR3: TGTGCCAGCACCATTCCCGGGGGTGGGTCTACAATATTC. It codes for CASTIPGGGSTIF.

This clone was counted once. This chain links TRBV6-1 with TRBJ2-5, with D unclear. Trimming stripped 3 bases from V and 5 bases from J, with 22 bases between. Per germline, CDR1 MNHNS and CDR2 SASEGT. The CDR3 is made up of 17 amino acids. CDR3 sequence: CASSENPFRIGMETQYF. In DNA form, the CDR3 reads TGTGCCAGCAGTGAGAACCCGTTTAGAATCGGTATGGAGACCCAGTACTTC.

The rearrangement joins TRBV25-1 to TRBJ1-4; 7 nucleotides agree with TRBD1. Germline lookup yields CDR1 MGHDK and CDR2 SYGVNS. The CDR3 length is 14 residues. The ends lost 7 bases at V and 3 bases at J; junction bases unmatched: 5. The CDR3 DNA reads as TGTGCCAGCACCGAGACAGGGCCTAATGAAAAACTGTTTTTT. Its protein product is CASTETGPNEKLFF.

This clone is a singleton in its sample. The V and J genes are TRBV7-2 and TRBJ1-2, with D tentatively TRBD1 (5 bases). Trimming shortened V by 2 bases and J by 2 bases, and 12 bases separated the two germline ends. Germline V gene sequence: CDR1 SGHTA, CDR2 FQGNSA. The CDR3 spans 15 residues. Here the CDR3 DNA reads TGTGCCAGCAGCTTAATGAGGGGCCCCAACTATGGCTACACCTTC. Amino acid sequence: CASSLMRGPNYGYTF.

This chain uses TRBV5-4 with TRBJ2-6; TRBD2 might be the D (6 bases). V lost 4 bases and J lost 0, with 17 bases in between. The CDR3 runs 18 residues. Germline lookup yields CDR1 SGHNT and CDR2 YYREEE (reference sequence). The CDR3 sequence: CASSTPGGKSSGANVLTF. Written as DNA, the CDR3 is TGTGCCAGCAGCACGCCCGGAGGGAAGAGCTCTGGGGCCAACGTCCTGACTTTC.

The CDR3: CAWIPGTGGGEQYF. The CDR3 DNA sequence: TGTGCCTGGATTCCCGGGACAGGGGGAGGCGAGCAGTACTTC. The genes are TRBV30 and TRBJ2-7; 11 bases are shared with TRBD1. The V gene end was trimmed by 4 bases and the J gene end by 6 bases; junction bases not matched to a gene: 8. The CDR3 spans 14 residues. CDR1 is GTSNPN, CDR2 SVGIG, per germline (reference sequence).

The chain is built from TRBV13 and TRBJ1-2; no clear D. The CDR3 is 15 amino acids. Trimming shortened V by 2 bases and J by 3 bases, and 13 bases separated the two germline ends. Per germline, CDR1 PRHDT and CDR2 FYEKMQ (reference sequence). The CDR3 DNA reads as TGTGCCAGCAGCTTACAAGGAGGTAGCTACTATGGCTACACCTTC. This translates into CASSLQGGSYYGYTF.